The 19 T cell receptor beta chains presented below share a single source sample, sequenced in a study of T cell responses to AZD1222 COVID-19 vaccine. The repertoire was sequenced with immunoSEQ multiplex PCR; TCRdb's copy has only in-frame clones and lacks some. The table includes about 110,000 clones, about 88% detected once. Sequencing was performed on peripheral blood, taken on day 0 of AZD1222 vaccination. These TCRs come from an adult in good health.

V and J are TRBV29-1 and TRBJ2-7; TRBD2 agrees at 13 bases. After removal of 5 bases from V and 5 bases from J, the junction contained 6 bases not matched to a gene. CDR1 and CDR2 from the germline V gene are SQVTM and ANQGSEA. This CDR3 contains 14 residues. CDR3 residues: CSVSGGLAGNEQYF. CDR3 DNA: TGCAGCGTTTCCGGGGGACTAGCGGGGAACGAGCAGTACTTC.

The chain combines TRBV18 with TRBJ2-5; the match to TRBD1 covers 10 bases. In germline, CDR1 is KGHSH, CDR2 LQKENI. Unmatched junction bases numbered 6, after V lost 3 bases and J lost 5 bases. The CDR3 runs to 15 residues. The CDR3 here is CASSPGTGDWETQYF. As DNA, the CDR3 is TGTGCCAGCTCACCGGGGACAGGGGATTGGGAGACCCAGTACTTC.

The chain uses TRBV25-1 and TRBJ1-5; maybe TRBD1 (5 bases). This CDR3 has 14 residues. The V gene's germline CDR1 is MGHDK and CDR2 SYGVNS. V lost 2 bases and J lost 3, with 8 bases in between. The CDR3 reads CASSESGTNQPQHF. CDR3 nucleotides: TGTGCCAGCAGTGAAAGCGGGACCAATCAGCCCCAGCATTTT.

The V call is TRBV29-1, the J call TRBJ2-5, with TRBD1 matching 8 bases. Germline V CDR1 and CDR2: SQVTM, ANQGSEA. The trim removed 2 bases at V and 0 bases at J, leaving 11 bases unmatched. The CDR3 covers 17 residues. The CDR3, as DNA: TGCAGCGTTGAAAAGGACAGGGCGGCCTCGTACCAAGAGACCCAGTACTTC. This codes for CSVEKDRAASYQETQYF.

This chain joins TRBV27 and TRBJ1-5; no reliable D call. Germline assignment: CDR1 MNHEY and CDR2 SMNVEV (reference sequence). With 0 bases removed from V and 9 bases from J, the gap between germline ends came to 12 bases. The length of the CDR3 is 14 residues. CDR3 DNA: TGTGCCAGCAGTTTATCGAGCGGGCAATCGCCCCAGCATTTT. This sequence encodes CASSLSSGQSPQHF.

V and J are TRBV6-5 and TRBJ1-1; possibly TRBD1 for D (6 bases). With 7 bases removed from V and 4 bases from J, the gap between germline ends came to 19 bases. The CDR3 is 15 amino acids. Germline V CDR1 and CDR2: MNHEY, SVGAGI. The CDR3 region has the DNA TGTGCCAGCACCCCAGGGACTACAGGGTTCACTGAAGCTTTCTTT. This codes for CASTPGTTGFTEAFF.

The chain recombines TRBV1 with TRBJ1-2. TRBV1 counts as a pseudogene. This CDR3 contains 13 residues. The CDR3 DNA sequence: TGCACCAGCAGCCCTGGGGGAGGGTTCGGCTACACCTTC. Its translation: CTSSPGGGFGYTF.

In this sample, this clone turned up once. The chain uses TRBV19 and TRBJ2-2, with 7 nucleotides matching TRBD2. V trimming: 7 bases; J trimming: 4 bases; junction bases outside the gene matches: 18. This CDR3 is built from 18 residues. Germline V gene data show CDR1 as LNHDA and CDR2 as SQIVND (reference sequence). Here the CDR3 reads CASTLEAGGRGGTGELFF. In DNA form, the CDR3 reads TGTGCCAGTACCCTGGAGGCGGGCGGGAGAGGAGGCACCGGGGAGCTGTTTTTT.

The rearrangement joins TRBV11-3 to TRBJ1-5; D gene uncertain. The CDR3 spans 15 residues. V was clipped by 5 bases and J by 3 bases, with 14 bases between them. The V gene's germline CDR1 is SGHNT and CDR2 YENEEA. The chain's CDR3 is CASSPGIGHNQPQHF. The CDR3, as DNA: TGTGCCAGCAGCCCCGGGATAGGCCACAATCAGCCCCAGCATTTT.

The chain combines TRBV4-2 with TRBJ1-5; tentatively, D is TRBD1 (5 bases). Germline-derived CDR1 and CDR2 are LGHNA and YNFKEQ. Trimming left V 5 bases short and J 0 bases short, with 14 bases between. This CDR3 spans 16 amino acids. For the CDR3, the DNA is TGTGCCAGCAGCTGGAGTCGACAGTATAGCAATCAGCCCCAGCATTTT. Protein: CASSWSRQYSNQPQHF.

The chain carries TRBV19 and TRBJ1-5, with D possibly being TRBD1 (6 bases). CDR3 length: 15 residues. Trimming pared 3 bases from V and 7 bases from J, leaving 16 bases between. Per the germline V gene, CDR1 is LNHDA and CDR2 is SQIVND (reference sequence). In nucleotides, the CDR3 is TGTGCCAGTAGTATGAACAGGGAGAGGGGGCAGCCCCAGCATTTT. It is translated as CASSMNRERGQPQHF.

This clone is a singleton in its sample. The chain links TRBV27 to TRBJ2-1; TRBD2 agrees at 11 bases. Germline values: CDR1 MNHEY, CDR2 SMNVEV (reference sequence). The CDR3 contains 16 residues. V trimming: 3 bases; J trimming: 8 bases; junction bases outside the gene matches: 9. The CDR3 region has the DNA TGTGCCAGCAGTTTCGGGGCTAGCGGGGGGTGGTATGAGCAGTTCTTC. It translates to CASSFGASGGWYEQFF.

The chain has TRBV2 and TRBJ1-6; D is unresolved. The CDR3 is 15 residues long. V lost 6 bases and J lost 4, with 13 bases in between. Germline V gene data show CDR1 as SNHLY and CDR2 as FYNNEI. The CDR3 DNA follows: TGTGCCAGCAGCCTAGGACGGACTTATAATTCACCCCTCCACTTT. It encodes CASSLGRTYNSPLHF. Using reference TRBV2 and TRBJ1-6 for the parts outside the CDR3, the full variable domain is EPEVTQTPSHQVTQMGQEVILRCVPISNHLYFYWYRQILGQKVEFLVSFYNNEISEKSEIFDDQFSVERPDGSNFTLKIRSTKLEDSAMYFCASSLGRTYNSPLHFGNGTRLTVT.

This chain joins TRBV7-9 and TRBJ1-2; no firm D call. The CDR3 sequence is 12 residues long. Germline V CDR1 and CDR2: SEHNR, FQNEAQ (reference sequence). Trimming cost V 0 bases and J 6 bases, with 5 bases left between them. CDR3 protein: CASSLARDGYTF. For the CDR3, the DNA is TGTGCCAGCAGCTTAGCGAGGGATGGCTACACCTTC.

The chain recombines TRBV5-4 with TRBJ2-2; 11 nucleotides line up with TRBD1. The CDR3 length is 16 residues. After removal of 0 bases from V and 6 bases from J, the junction contained 4 bases not matched to a gene. The germline CDR1 and CDR2 sequences are SGHNT and YYREEE (reference sequence). CDR3 coding DNA: TGTGCCAGCAGCTTGGAGGGACAGGGGGGGGCCGGGGAGCTGTTTTTT. It encodes CASSLEGQGGAGELFF. The entire variable domain, with the rest obtained from reference TRBV5-4 and TRBJ2-2, is as follows: ETGVTQSPTHLIKTRGQQVTLRCSSQSGHNTVSWYQQALGQGPQFIFQYYREEENGRGNFPPRFSGLQFPNYSSELNVNALELDDSALYLCASSLEGQGGAGELFFGEGSRLTVL.

The CDR3 loop is CASSWPGLNTGELFF. CDR3 coding DNA: TGTGCCAGTAGCTGGCCGGGTTTGAACACCGGGGAGCTGTTTTTT. The chain links TRBV19 to TRBJ2-2, with D uncertain. Trimming took 6 bases from V and 1 from J, leaving 12 bases between them. CDR1 is LNHDA and CDR2 is SQIVND in the germline V gene (reference sequence). This CDR3 has 15 residues. Full variable domain (missing parts from reference TRBV19 and TRBJ2-2): DGGITQSPKYLFRKEGQNVTLSCEQNLNHDAMYWYRQDPGQGLRLIYYSQIVNDFQKGDIAEGYSVSREKKESFPLTVTSAQKNPTAFYLCASSWPGLNTGELFFGEGSRLTVL.

This chain links TRBV5-1 with TRBJ2-1; no reliable D call. CDR3 length: 11 amino acids. Deletions cut 0 bases from V and 7 bases from J, with 2 bases between. Looked up from germline, CDR1 is SGHRS and CDR2 is YFSETQ. The CDR3 here is CASSLGNEQFF. In DNA, the CDR3 is TGCGCCAGCAGCTTGGGGAATGAGCAGTTCTTC.

The chain recombines TRBV28 with TRBJ2-1; the D is unclear. The germline V gene has CDR1 MDHEN and CDR2 SYDVKM. The CDR3 is 13 residues long. The ends were cut back, 5 bases at V and 6 bases at J, with 11 bases in the middle. The CDR3 DNA is TGTGCCAGCAGTCCCACAAATTTCAATGAGCAGTTCTTC. Translating it yields CASSPTNFNEQFF.

The CDR3 region has the DNA TGTGCCAGCAGCCGAAGAAAGGGGGGGTTTAGTAACACCATATATTTT. Protein: CASSRRKGGFSNTIYF. V is TRBV3-1 (or the pseudogene TRBV3-2) and J is TRBJ1-3, with D possibly matching TRBD1 (6 bases). This CDR3 spans 16 amino acids. Germline V lookup: CDR1 LGHDT, CDR2 YNNKEL (reference sequence). Trimming shortened V by 4 bases and J by 7 bases, and 20 bases separated the two germline ends.